This TCR beta chain was recovered during a study of cytomegalovirus exposure and HLA in healthy donors. Study results and limitations: The classifier was said to identify cytomegalovirus status with high specificity and sensitivity.

To note about this clone: Antigen: not known.

Only in-frame clones appear in the TCRdb table, and some are missing; sequencing was by immunoSEQ multiplex PCR. The sample consists of some 98,000 clones, approximately 90% of them appearing once. V was pared by 0 bases and J by 4 bases, with 11 bases between. Per germline, CDR1 SGDLS and CDR2 YYNGEE. The CDR3 runs to 15 residues. This chain joins TRBV9 and TRBJ1-3, with D tentatively TRBD1 (5 bases). Sequencing was carried out using PBMCs. This receptor was obtained from a woman aged 30 to 39 in good health and CMV-seronegative. The chain's CDR3 is CASSVEGARGNTIYF. DNA for the CDR3: TGTGCCAGCAGCGTAGAAGGGGCGCGAGGAAACACCATATATTTT.